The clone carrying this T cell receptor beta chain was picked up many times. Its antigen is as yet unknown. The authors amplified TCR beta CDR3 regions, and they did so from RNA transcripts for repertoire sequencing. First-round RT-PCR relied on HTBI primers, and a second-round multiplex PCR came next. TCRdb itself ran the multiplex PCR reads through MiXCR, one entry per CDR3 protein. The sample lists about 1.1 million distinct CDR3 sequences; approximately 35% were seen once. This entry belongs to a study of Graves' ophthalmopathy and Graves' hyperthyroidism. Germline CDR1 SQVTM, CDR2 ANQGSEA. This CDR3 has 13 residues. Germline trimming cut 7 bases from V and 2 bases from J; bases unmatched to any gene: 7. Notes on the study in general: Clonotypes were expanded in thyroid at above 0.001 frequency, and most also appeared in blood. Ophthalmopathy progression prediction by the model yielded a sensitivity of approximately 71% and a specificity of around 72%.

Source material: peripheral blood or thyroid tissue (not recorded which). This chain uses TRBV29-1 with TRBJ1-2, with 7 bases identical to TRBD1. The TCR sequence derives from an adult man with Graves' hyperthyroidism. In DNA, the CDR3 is TGCAGCGGGCGGGACAGCGACAACTATGGCTACACCTTC. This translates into CSGRDSDNYGYTF. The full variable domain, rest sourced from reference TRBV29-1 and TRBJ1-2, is SAVISQKPSRDICQRGTSLTIQCQVDSQVTMMFWYRQQPGQSLTLIATANQGSEATYESGFVIDKFPISRPNLTFSTLTVSNMSPEDSSIYLCSGRDSDNYGYTFGSGTRLTVV.